This T cell receptor (beta chain) is from a study of T cells in Graves' hyperthyroidism and ophthalmopathy. Findings and caveats of the study: Using 13 V-J features, a model discriminated ophthalmopathy from stable hyperthyroidism.

Diagnosis of hyperthyroidism was new in patients aged 18 to 65, and its duration was under 2 months. Lactation, pregnancy, other autoimmune disease or uncontrolled infection excluded patients. Blood was sampled at initial diagnosis of hyperthyroidism, prior to onset of any ophthalmopathy symptoms. There are many counts of this clonotype. Its antigen is unidentified. The source material, RNA transcripts, was used to amplify TCR beta CDR3 regions. First-round RT-PCR of the TCR CDR3 relied on the HTBI primer set. TCRdb called the multiplex PCR reads again in MiXCR, with one record for every CDR3 protein. The table includes hundreds of thousands of distinct CDR3 sequences, 11% to 15% detected once. CDR1 and CDR2 from the germline V gene are MGHDK and SYGVNS. The trim removed 7 bases at V and 6 bases at J, leaving 8 bases unmatched. This CDR3 region has 13 residues.

The sequence was obtained from a woman in her 30s with Graves' hyperthyroidism that later progressed to Graves' ophthalmopathy. Material for sequencing was blood. This sequence joins TRBV25-1 and TRBJ1-2, with 7 positions matching TRBD1. CDR3 protein: CASTARQGDGYTF. DNA for the CDR3: TGTGCCAGCACGGCTAGACAGGGCGATGGCTACACCTTC.